This TCR beta chain was profiled in a study of T cell changes during pregnancy in multiple sclerosis. CDR3 length equals 13 residues. V dropped 4 bases and J dropped 9 bases, with 16 bases sitting between them. Germline V gene lookup returns CDR1 SGHVS and CDR2 FNYEAQ. The table came from immunoSEQ multiplex PCR; TCRdb's copy has only in-frame clones and leaves some out. The table has over 35,000 clones, 90% to 95% seen once. The TCR originated in a female donor with multiple sclerosis, enrolled in a pregnancy study. The source was CD8+ T cells from peripheral blood mononuclear cells, collected before pregnancy. The chain employs TRBV7-6 and TRBJ2-7; D possibly corresponds to TRBD1 (6 bases). The CDR3 DNA reads as TGTGCCAGCAGCTCTGGACAGATCCAAACGCAGTACTTC. Its translation: CASSSGQIQTQYF.